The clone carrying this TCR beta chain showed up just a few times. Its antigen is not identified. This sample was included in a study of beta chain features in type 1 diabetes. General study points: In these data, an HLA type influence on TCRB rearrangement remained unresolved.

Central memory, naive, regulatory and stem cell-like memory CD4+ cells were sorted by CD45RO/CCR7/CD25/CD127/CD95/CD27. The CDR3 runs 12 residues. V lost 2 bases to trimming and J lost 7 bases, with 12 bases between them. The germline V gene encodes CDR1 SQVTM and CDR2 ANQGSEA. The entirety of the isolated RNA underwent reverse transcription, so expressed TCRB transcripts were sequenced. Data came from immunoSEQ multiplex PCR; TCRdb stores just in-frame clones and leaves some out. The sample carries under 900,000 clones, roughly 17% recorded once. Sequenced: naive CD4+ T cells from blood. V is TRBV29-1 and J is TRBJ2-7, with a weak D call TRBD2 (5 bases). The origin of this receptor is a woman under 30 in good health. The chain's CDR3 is CSVERNPGEQYF. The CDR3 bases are TGCAGCGTTGAACGGAATCCGGGGGAGCAGTACTTC.